The clone carrying this TCR beta chain was recorded a few times. Its antigen remains unidentified. This record comes from a study of identical twins. Study-level results: Clonotypes of the beta chain that were abundant in cord blood carried fewer insertions (memory repertoires showed none).

The V segment lost 1 base and the J segment 1 base; nucleotides outside the gene matches: 6. This CDR3 has 17 amino acids. Looked up from germline, CDR1 is PRHDT and CDR2 is FYEKMQ (reference sequence). TCRdb ran MiXCR on the 5' RACE reads and lists one entry per CDR3 protein. This table has around 1.7 million distinct CDR3 sequences, about 32% appearing once. The receptor was derived from a newborn girl in good health. Sequenced input: cord blood. The chain links TRBV13 to TRBJ2-3; 9 bases map to TRBD1. The CDR3 loop reads CASSLVHRGLGTDTQYF. In DNA form, the CDR3 reads TGTGCCAGCAGCTTAGTGCACAGGGGGCTAGGCACAGATACGCAGTATTTT.